One and the same sample provided the 22 T cell receptor beta chains below, sequenced in a study of T cells after yellow fever vaccination. TCRdb reanalysed the 5' RACE reads using MiXCR and keeps one entry per CDR3 protein. The sample holds fewer than 650,000 distinct CDR3 sequences; 21% are singletons and the top ten take about 16%. Sequences were derived from PBMCs, sampled 21 days after the first yellow fever vaccination. The receptors stem from a man between 18 and 35 years old who received the YFV17D yellow fever vaccine.

The genes are TRBV6-6 and TRBJ1-2, with D possibly being TRBD1 (6 bases). The germline gives CDR1 MNHNY, CDR2 SVGAGI (reference sequence). Trimming left V 5 bases short and J 4 bases short, with 11 bases between. The CDR3 is made up of 13 amino acids. CDR3 protein: CASSQRGAYGYTF. For the CDR3, the DNA is TGTGCCAGCAGTCAAAGGGGGGCCTATGGCTACACCTTC.

This clonotype appeared a few times. CDR3 nucleotide sequence: TGTGCCAGCAGCCGAAACAGGATGAACACTGAAGCTTTCTTT. Protein sequence: CASSRNRMNTEAFF. The chain links TRBV7-6 to TRBJ1-1, with D possibly matching TRBD1 (5 bases). CDR1 is SGHVS, CDR2 FNYEAQ, per germline. The CDR3 has 14 amino acids. Trimming took 5 bases from V and 0 from J, leaving 10 bases between them.

The sample holds a few counts of this clonotype. The chain combines TRBV3-1 with TRBJ2-3, with TRBD2 matching over 9 bases. V gave up 0 bases and J gave up 6 bases; unmatched junction bases: 7. This CDR3 spans 16 amino acids. Germline V gene lookup returns CDR1 LGHDT and CDR2 YNNKEL (reference sequence). The CDR3 DNA sequence: TGTGCCAGCAGCCAAGAGAGGACTAGCGAAAGGGATACGCAGTATTTT. It translates to CASSQERTSERDTQYF.

The genes are TRBV6-2 or TRBV6-3 and TRBJ2-3; D is unclear. There are 13 residues in the CDR3. The germline gives CDR1 MNHEY, CDR2 SVGEGT. Trimming shortened V by 3 bases and J by 2 bases, and 6 bases separated the two germline ends. The CDR3 is CASSYRLTDTQYF. The CDR3 DNA follows: TGTGCCAGCAGTTATCGGCTCACAGATACGCAGTATTTT.

This clonotype appeared a few times. The V call is TRBV6-2 or TRBV6-3, the J call TRBJ1-1; D gene unclear. Germline V gene data show CDR1 as MNHEY and CDR2 as SVGEGT. Between the trimmed V and J ends, which lost 6 bases and 4 bases, there was a span of 15 bases. The CDR3 has 14 residues. The CDR3 here is CASSFLSRSTEAFF. DNA of the CDR3: TGTGCCAGCAGCTTCCTGTCTCGGAGCACTGAAGCTTTCTTT.

DNA of the CDR3: TGCAGCGTTATTATTGTGGAGGGGAACGGTGAGCAGTTCTTC. This encodes CSVIIVEGNGEQFF. The chain couples TRBV29-1 to TRBJ2-1; a weak D match, TRBD2 (6 bases). From germline, CDR1 is SQVTM and CDR2 ANQGSEA. The germline V and J ends were trimmed by 5 bases and 9 bases, with 20 bases remaining between them. The CDR3 runs to 14 residues.

The chain has TRBV28 and TRBJ2-5; D not certain. CDR3 length: 12 residues. CDR1 and CDR2 from the germline V gene are MDHEN and SYDVKM. V dropped 6 bases and J dropped 2 bases, with 7 bases sitting between them. This chain's CDR3 is CASRANQETQYF. The CDR3 DNA reads as TGTGCCAGCAGGGCAAATCAAGAGACCCAGTACTTC. The whole variable domain, remainder taken from reference TRBV28 and TRBJ2-5, is DVKVTQSSRYLVKRTGEKVFLECVQDMDHENMFWYRQDPGLGLRLIYFSYDVKMKEKGDIPEGYSVSREKKERFSLILESASTNQTSMYLCASRANQETQYFGPGTRLLVL.

The J gene is TRBJ2-5, the V gene TRBV7-6, with D uncertain. The CDR3 consists of 13 residues. V lost 0 bases to trimming and J lost 11 bases, with 13 bases between them. CDR1 is SGHVS, CDR2 FNYEAQ, per germline. As DNA, the CDR3 is TGTGCCAGCAGCTTAGCCCCGACCGGACCTCAGTACTTC. Translation gives CASSLAPTGPQYF.

The sample holds one count of this clonotype. The chain couples TRBV6-4 to TRBJ2-2; the D gene is possibly TRBD1 (5 bases). With 2 bases removed from V and 1 base from J, the gap between germline ends came to 5 bases. CDR1 is MRHNA, CDR2 SNTAGT, per germline. The CDR3 runs to 14 residues. Written as DNA, the CDR3 is TGTGCCAGCAGTGACCAGGGGAACACCGGGGAGCTGTTTTTT. It codes for CASSDQGNTGELFF.

There are many counts of this clonotype. This sequence joins TRBV6-5 and TRBJ1-6; 8 positions agree with TRBD1. Germline V gene sequence: CDR1 MNHEY, CDR2 SVGAGI. CDR3 length equals 15 residues. Trimming at V came to 6 bases and at J to 5 bases, leaving 6 bases not matched to a gene. CDR3 sequence (DNA): TGTGCCAGCAGAGATGGGACAGGTCATAATTCACCCCTCCACTTT. This encodes CASRDGTGHNSPLHF.

V gene TRBV7-2 combines with J gene TRBJ2-1; D is unresolved. CDR1 SGHTA and CDR2 FQGNSA come from the germline V gene. This CDR3 region has 13 residues. Trimming cost V 3 bases and J 10 bases, with 13 bases left between them. The CDR3 DNA is TGTGCCAGCAGCTTTGGCCCCACCCTCGAGCAGTTCTTC. As protein: CASSFGPTLEQFF. The full variable domain, rest sourced from reference TRBV7-2 and TRBJ2-1, is GAGVSQSPSNKVTEKGKDVELRCDPISGHTALYWYRQSLGQGLEFLIYFQGNSAPDKSGLPSDRFSAERTGGSVSTLTIQRTQQEDSAVYLCASSFGPTLEQFFGPGTRLTVL.

This clonotype was counted a few times. J is TRBJ1-6 and V is TRBV28; D uncertain. This CDR3 has 12 residues. Trimming took off 3 bases at V and 11 bases at J, with 8 bases between the two ends. Germline loops: CDR1 MDHEN, CDR2 SYDVKM. The CDR3 DNA sequence: TGTGCCAGCAGTTTGACCTTAGCACCCCTCCACTTT. Encoded protein: CASSLTLAPLHF. Filled out from reference TRBV28 and TRBJ1-6, the complete variable domain reads DVKVTQSSRYLVKRTGEKVFLECVQDMDHENMFWYRQDPGLGLRLIYFSYDVKMKEKGDIPEGYSVSREKKERFSLILESASTNQTSMYLCASSLTLAPLHFGNGTRLTVT.

Ten or more counts support this clonotype. The chain employs TRBV12-3 or TRBV12-4 and TRBJ2-1, with D perhaps matching TRBD1 or TRBD2 (5 bases each). The CDR3 extends over 13 amino acids. Trimming shortened V by 3 bases and J by 5 bases, and 8 bases separated the two germline ends. This CDR3 reads CASSFGTDNEQFF. The CDR3 coding sequence is TGTGCCAGCAGTTTCGGGACGGACAATGAGCAGTTCTTC.

This clonotype was detected only a few times. The gene calls are TRBV20-1 and TRBJ2-2; 9 bases match TRBD2. Germline V gives CDR1 DFQATT, CDR2 SNEGSKA (reference sequence). This CDR3 has 15 amino acids. Germline trimming cut 2 bases from V and 5 bases from J; bases unmatched to any gene: 6. The CDR3 coding sequence is TGCAGTGCTAGACGACCGGGACTAGCAACCGGGGAGCTGTTTTTT. Its protein is CSARRPGLATGELFF.

This chain uses TRBV4-1 with TRBJ1-2; D call uncertain. Germline V gene sequence: CDR1 MGHRA, CDR2 YSYEKL. The V gene lost 0 bases and the J gene lost 7 bases, with 12 bases spanning the gap. The CDR3 loop spans 14 amino acids. The CDR3 sequence: CASSQEGRDGGYTF. CDR3 in DNA: TGCGCCAGCAGCCAAGAAGGGAGGGATGGTGGCTACACCTTC.

The sample holds many counts of this clonotype. This chain uses TRBV2 with TRBJ2-2; D not resolved. The CDR3 runs 14 residues. The germline V and J ends were trimmed by 7 bases and 4 bases, with 13 bases remaining between them. CDR1 is SNHLY and CDR2 is FYNNEI in the germline V gene. The CDR3: CASTPGRGTGELFF. The CDR3 DNA follows: TGTGCCAGCACCCCCGGGCGCGGCACCGGGGAGCTGTTTTTT.

There are a few counts of this clonotype. The chain couples TRBV18 to TRBJ2-1; D is perhaps TRBD2 (6 bases). Germline V gene data show CDR1 as KGHSH and CDR2 as LQKENI. This CDR3 spans 16 amino acids. Deletions cut 2 bases from V and 0 bases from J, with 11 bases between. CDR3 protein: CASSPNAGSSYNEQFF. Written as DNA, the CDR3 is TGTGCCAGCTCACCAAATGCGGGGAGCTCCTACAATGAGCAGTTCTTC. The full variable domain, rest sourced from reference TRBV18 and TRBJ2-1, is NAGVMQNPRHLVRRRGQEARLRCSPMKGHSHVYWYRQLPEEGLKFMVYLQKENIIDESGMPKERFSAEFPKEGPSILRIQQVVRGDSAAYFCASSPNAGSSYNEQFFGPGTRLTVL.

This clonotype occurred a few times. The rearrangement links TRBV7-2 to TRBJ2-7; 8 nucleotides align to TRBD2. This CDR3 region has 13 residues. Per the germline V gene, CDR1 is SGHTA and CDR2 is FQGNSA. Trimming cost V 10 bases and J 5 bases; bases outside gene matches: 10. CDR3 nucleotides: TGTGCCACTGCGGGGGGCGCTTTGGACGAGCAGTACGTC. It yields the protein CATAGGALDEQYV.

This clonotype has just a few counts. The rearrangement uses TRBV5-5 and TRBJ2-2; the match to TRBD2 covers 15 bases. The CDR3 spans 17 residues. Germline values: CDR1 SGHKS, CDR2 YYEKEE (reference sequence). V lost 7 bases and J lost 3; bases outside the gene matches: 7. Written as DNA, the CDR3 is TGTGCCAGCTCCAGGACTAGCGGGGGGGCTGACACCGGGGAGCTGTTTTTT. Translated, it gives CASSRTSGGADTGELFF. The full variable domain, rest sourced from reference TRBV5-5 and TRBJ2-2, is DAGVTQSPTHLIKTRGQQVTLRCSPISGHKSVSWYQQVLGQGPQFIFQYYEKEERGRGNFPDRFSARQFPNYSSELNVNALLLGDSALYLCASSRTSGGADTGELFFGEGSRLTVL.

This clonotype was seen repeatedly, ten times or more. This rearrangement joins TRBV4-3 to TRBJ2-4, with 9 nucleotides matching TRBD1. CDR1 LGHNA and CDR2 YSLEER come from the germline V gene. CDR3 length: 16 residues. The V gene end was trimmed by 2 bases and the J gene end by 3 bases; junction bases not matched to a gene: 5. The CDR3 DNA sequence: TGCGCCAGCAGCCAATCGGGGACAGGGAGCAAAAACATTCAGTACTTC. Translating gives CASSQSGTGSKNIQYF.

This clonotype is categorized as medium-sized. The V gene is TRBV13, the J gene TRBJ1-1, with no clear D. CDR3 length: 14 residues. Germline V lookup: CDR1 PRHDT, CDR2 FYEKMQ (reference sequence). V lost 0 bases and J 13 bases, leaving 18 bases between the germline ends. In DNA form, the CDR3 reads TGTGCCAGCAGCTTAGGCCTAATGAGGAGGGTCGATTTCTTT. This gives the protein CASSLGLMRRVDFF.

The rearrangement uses TRBV4-3 and TRBJ1-2, with 9 positions matching TRBD1. The CDR3 has 14 residues. Germline trimming cut 1 base from V and 4 bases from J; bases unmatched to any gene: 1. Germline assignment: CDR1 LGHNA and CDR2 YSLEER. CDR3 DNA: TGCGCCAGCAGCCAAGTGGGACAGGGCTATGGCTACACCTTC. This sequence encodes CASSQVGQGYGYTF.